One and the same sample provided the 17 T cell receptor beta chains below, sequenced in a study of blood T cell repertoires in COVID-19. Assay used: immunoSEQ multiplex PCR; TCRdb lists only in-frame clones, some missing. The sample yields some 87,000 clones, approximately 92% seen once. Material: peripheral blood. The receptors were sampled from a woman aged 55-75 years with active COVID-19.

The gene calls are TRBV25-1 and TRBJ2-4, with 8 bases matching TRBD2. V trimming: 5 bases; J trimming: 0 bases; junction bases outside the gene matches: 3. The CDR3 extends over 15 amino acids. Germline assignment: CDR1 MGHDK and CDR2 SYGVNS. In nucleotides, the CDR3 is TGTGCCAGCAGTCTTACTAGCGGAGCCAAAAACATTCAGTACTTC. It is translated as CASSLTSGAKNIQYF.

The chain carries TRBV27 and TRBJ2-2, with 14 bases that match TRBD2. The CDR3 consists of 20 residues. The germline V gene encodes CDR1 MNHEY and CDR2 SMNVEV (reference sequence). Germline trimming cut 5 bases from V and 6 bases from J; bases unmatched to any gene: 17. The CDR3 here is CASSPFKRGTSGRGAGELFF. The CDR3 DNA reads as TGTGCCAGCAGTCCCTTCAAGCGTGGGACTAGCGGGAGAGGAGCCGGGGAGCTGTTTTTT.

About this clone: Distinct nucleotide sequences in the sample also encode this CDR3. The V and J genes are TRBV11-3 and TRBJ2-5; D possibly corresponds to TRBD1 (6 bases). Germline loops: CDR1 SGHNT, CDR2 YENEEA. This CDR3 region has 16 residues. V was pared by 5 bases and J by 8 bases, with 24 bases between. This chain's CDR3 is CASSHYRTDPTETQYF. The CDR3 bases are TGTGCCAGCAGCCATTACCGGACAGACCCTACGGAAACCCAGTACTTC.

This chain links TRBV18 with TRBJ1-2; D is uncertain. V was trimmed by 3 bases and J by 2 bases, leaving 10 bases between them. Germline CDR1 is KGHSH and CDR2 is LQKENI. This CDR3 is 14 amino acids long. The chain's CDR3 is CASSPLSPNYGYTF. The CDR3 coding sequence is TGTGCCAGCTCACCCCTCAGTCCCAACTATGGCTACACCTTC.

The J gene is TRBJ2-1, the V gene TRBV7-3; 7 nucleotides line up with TRBD2. Germline V lookup: CDR1 SGHTA, CDR2 FQGTGA. CDR3 length: 19 amino acids. Losses at the gene ends were 5 bases for V and 0 bases for J; bases not matched to a gene: 16. Here the CDR3 reads CASSPPLPGRLGSYNEQFF. CDR3 sequence (DNA): TGTGCCAGCAGCCCCCCCCTCCCCGGGAGGTTGGGCTCCTACAATGAGCAGTTCTTC.

The chain joins TRBV6-1 to TRBJ2-5, with 11 bases matching TRBD2. From germline, CDR1 is MNHNS and CDR2 SASEGT. V dropped 1 base and J dropped 5; count of bases not matched to a gene: 9. This CDR3 has 17 amino acids. CDR3 sequence reads: CASSEVASGGPRETQYF. CDR3 nucleotides: TGTGCCAGCAGTGAAGTGGCTAGCGGGGGGCCTCGGGAGACCCAGTACTTC.

The chain couples TRBV9 to TRBJ2-3; 13 bases fit TRBD2. V was clipped by 0 bases and J by 4 bases; unmatched bases: 8. The length of the CDR3 is 18 residues. CDR1 and CDR2 from the germline V gene are SGDLS and YYNGEE. CDR3 DNA sequence: TGTGCCAGCAGCGTAGTGGTTCGGACTAGCGGGAGCCCAGATACGCAGTATTTT. It is translated as CASSVVVRTSGSPDTQYF.

This sequence joins TRBV4-1 and TRBJ2-4; TRBD2 matches 11 bases. V was clipped by 1 base and J by 7 bases; unmatched bases: 12. Germline V CDR1 and CDR2: MGHRA, YSYEKL. The CDR3 runs 18 residues. The DNA of the CDR3 is TGCGCCAGCAGCCAAGCGATTAGCGGGAGGGCCGTGGGGAACATTCAGTACTTC. Protein: CASSQAISGRAVGNIQYF.

V gene TRBV6-5 combines with J gene TRBJ1-1; TRBD1 agrees at 7 bases. V shed 8 bases, J shed 8 bases, and the junction held 5 bases outside the gene matches. Germline CDR1 and CDR2: MNHEY and SVGAGI. The CDR3 has 11 residues. For the CDR3, the DNA is TGTGCCAGCGCAGGGGGTGTGGAAGCTTTCTTT. It translates to CASAGGVEAFF.

The gene calls are TRBV27 and TRBJ2-7; TRBD2 matches 10 bases. The V and J ends lost 5 bases and 4 bases, in that order; junction bases with no gene match: 5. CDR3 length equals 14 residues. CDR1 MNHEY and CDR2 SMNVEV come from the germline V gene (reference sequence). This CDR3 is CASSRKLAGYEQYF. CDR3 DNA: TGTGCCAGCAGTCGGAAACTAGCGGGATACGAGCAGTACTTC.

The chain combines TRBV5-1 with TRBJ2-1, with D hard to call. Trimming stripped 4 bases from V and 6 bases from J, with 14 bases between. Germline V gene data show CDR1 as SGHRS and CDR2 as YFSETQ. This CDR3 comprises 14 residues. CDR3 region: CASSDERRINEQFF. In nucleotides, the CDR3 is TGCGCCAGCAGCGATGAGCGACGAATCAATGAGCAGTTCTTC.

The gene calls are TRBV28 and TRBJ1-1, with TRBD1 matching 9 bases. V lost 6 bases, J lost 5 bases, and 7 bases stayed unmatched. Germline assignment: CDR1 MDHEN and CDR2 SYDVKM. The CDR3 runs 14 residues. The CDR3 DNA is TGTGCCAGCAGCCCCGGGACAGGGTTAACTGAAGCTTTCTTT. Protein product: CASSPGTGLTEAFF.

This chain uses TRBV15 with TRBJ1-3; 7 nucleotides line up with TRBD1. CDR1 is LNHNV, CDR2 YYDKDF, per germline (reference sequence). This CDR3 comprises 15 residues. Losses at the gene ends were 4 bases for V and 5 bases for J; bases not matched to a gene: 8. Here the CDR3 DNA reads TGTGCCACCAGCACCAATGCAGGGGGTAGAAACACCATATATTTT. Translation: CATSTNAGGRNTIYF.

This clone was detected once. The rearrangement links TRBV7-9 to TRBJ1-1; tentative D call: TRBD1 (5 bases). Germline lookup yields CDR1 SEHNR and CDR2 FQNEAQ (reference sequence). V was shortened by 11 bases and J by 3 bases, with 19 bases between the two germline ends. The CDR3 runs to 14 residues. The CDR3 DNA reads as TGTGCCTTGGGGGAGGGAGCTGCAGACACTGAAGCTTTCTTT. Protein: CALGEGAADTEAFF.

The chain has TRBV27 and TRBJ1-5, with D possibly matching TRBD1 (5 bases). V was pared by 2 bases and J by 2 bases, with 13 bases between. CDR1 is MNHEY and CDR2 is SMNVEV in the germline V gene (reference sequence). The CDR3 extends over 16 amino acids. The CDR3 is CASSLAPGRGNQPQHF. The CDR3 DNA reads as TGTGCCAGCAGTTTAGCCCCTGGCAGGGGCAATCAGCCCCAGCATTTT.

CDR3 amino acids: CASGYSGAETQYF. The CDR3 coding sequence is TGTGCTAGTGGATATAGTGGGGCGGAGACCCAGTACTTC. The gene calls are TRBV12-5 and TRBJ2-5, with D possibly matching TRBD1 (5 bases). CDR1 LGHNT and CDR2 FRNRAP come from the germline V gene. V dropped 6 bases and J dropped 5 bases, with 13 bases sitting between them. The CDR3 is 13 amino acids.

The chain recombines TRBV5-6 with TRBJ2-1; 7 bases fit TRBD2. Germline values: CDR1 SGHDT, CDR2 YYEEEE. The CDR3 contains 15 residues. J gave up 4 bases and V 1 base, and 5 bases lay outside the gene matches. The CDR3 DNA sequence: TGTGCCAGCAGCTTGCTAGCGGAGCAGTACAATGAGCAGTTCTTC. Amino acid sequence: CASSLLAEQYNEQFF. The variable domain in full, completed from reference TRBV5-6 and TRBJ2-1, reads DAGVTQSPTHLIKTRGQQVTLRCSPKSGHDTVSWYQQALGQGPQFIFQYYEEEERQRGNFPDRFSGHQFPNYSSELNVNALLLGDSALYLCASSLLAEQYNEQFFGPGTRLTVL.